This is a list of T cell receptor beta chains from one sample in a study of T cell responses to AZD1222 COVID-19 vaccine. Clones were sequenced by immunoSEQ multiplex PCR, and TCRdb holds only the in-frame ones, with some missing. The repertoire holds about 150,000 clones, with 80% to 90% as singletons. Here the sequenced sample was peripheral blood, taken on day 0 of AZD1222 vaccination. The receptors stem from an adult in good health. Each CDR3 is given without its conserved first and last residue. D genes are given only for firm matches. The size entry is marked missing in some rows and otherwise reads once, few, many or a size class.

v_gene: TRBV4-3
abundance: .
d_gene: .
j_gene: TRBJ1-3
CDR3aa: ASSQEPTRYLPSGNTIY

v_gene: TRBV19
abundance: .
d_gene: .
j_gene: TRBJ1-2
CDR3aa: ASSIGVNYGYT

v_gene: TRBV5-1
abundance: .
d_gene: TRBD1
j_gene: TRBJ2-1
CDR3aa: ASSRGGTVVGNEQF

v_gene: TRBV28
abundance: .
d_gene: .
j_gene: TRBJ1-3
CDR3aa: ASSQGVGNTIY

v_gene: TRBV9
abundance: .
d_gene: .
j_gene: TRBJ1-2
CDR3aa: ASSVATGQEGYGYT

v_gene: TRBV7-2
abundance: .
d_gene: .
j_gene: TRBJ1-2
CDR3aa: ASSLVVGGPHGYT

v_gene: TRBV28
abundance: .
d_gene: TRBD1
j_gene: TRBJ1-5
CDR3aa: ASRTGTGRRPQH

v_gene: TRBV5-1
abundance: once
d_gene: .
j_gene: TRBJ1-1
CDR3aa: ASSFAQPRMNTEAF

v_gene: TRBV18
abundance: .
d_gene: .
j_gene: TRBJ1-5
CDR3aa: ASSISRFNQPQH

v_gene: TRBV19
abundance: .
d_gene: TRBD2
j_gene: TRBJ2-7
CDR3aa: ASSIVGGGTYEQY

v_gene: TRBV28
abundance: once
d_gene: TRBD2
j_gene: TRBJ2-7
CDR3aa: ASRKVSGSLHEQY

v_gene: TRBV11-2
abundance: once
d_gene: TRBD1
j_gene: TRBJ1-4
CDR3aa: ASRDWTGVGKLF

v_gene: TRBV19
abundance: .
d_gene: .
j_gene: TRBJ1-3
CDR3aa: ASFFGSNSGNTIY

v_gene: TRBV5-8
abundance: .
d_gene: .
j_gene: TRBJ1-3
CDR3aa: ASSERWGNTIY

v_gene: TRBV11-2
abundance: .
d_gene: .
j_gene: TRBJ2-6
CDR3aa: ASSFGGANVLT

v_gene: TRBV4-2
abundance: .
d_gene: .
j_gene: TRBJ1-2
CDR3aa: ASSQVGDVLGYT

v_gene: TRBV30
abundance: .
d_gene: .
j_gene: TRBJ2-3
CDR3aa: AWSVRGRNTDTQY

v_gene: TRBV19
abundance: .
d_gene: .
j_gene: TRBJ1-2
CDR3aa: ASSMGGRPNYGYT

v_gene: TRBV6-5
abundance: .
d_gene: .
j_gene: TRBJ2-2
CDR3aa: ASNLGAGAGELF

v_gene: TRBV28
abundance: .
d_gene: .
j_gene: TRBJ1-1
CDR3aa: ASSFPGLPLSRVNTEAF

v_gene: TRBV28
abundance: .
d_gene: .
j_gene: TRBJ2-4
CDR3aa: ASSQGGAANIQY

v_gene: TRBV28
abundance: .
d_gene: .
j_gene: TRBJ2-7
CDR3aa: ASSFPQGSRMYEQY

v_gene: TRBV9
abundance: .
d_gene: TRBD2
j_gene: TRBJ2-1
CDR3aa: ASSGLAVPYNEQF

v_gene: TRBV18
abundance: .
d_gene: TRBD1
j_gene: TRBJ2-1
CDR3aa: ASSPLGQGNEQF

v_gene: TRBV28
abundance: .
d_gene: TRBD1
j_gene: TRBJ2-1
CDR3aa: ASSSKDRGRYNEQF

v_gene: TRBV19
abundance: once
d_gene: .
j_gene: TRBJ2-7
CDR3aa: ASSILFEVNEQY

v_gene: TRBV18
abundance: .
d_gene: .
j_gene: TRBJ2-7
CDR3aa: ASSSDQTGEQY

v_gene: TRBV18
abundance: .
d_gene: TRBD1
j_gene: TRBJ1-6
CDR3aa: ASSPTGPGQSPLH

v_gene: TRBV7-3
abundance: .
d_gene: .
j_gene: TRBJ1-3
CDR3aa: ASSYGPLGGGNTIY

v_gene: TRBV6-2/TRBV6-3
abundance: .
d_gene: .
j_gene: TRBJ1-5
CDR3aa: ASSYGQFGNQPQH

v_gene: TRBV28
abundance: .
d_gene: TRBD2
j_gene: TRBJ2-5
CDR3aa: ANDRRSVGRAGTQY

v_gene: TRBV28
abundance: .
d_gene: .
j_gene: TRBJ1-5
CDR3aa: ASSPHLQGNNQPQH

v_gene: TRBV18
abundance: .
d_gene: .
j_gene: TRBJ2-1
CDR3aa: ASSPRGTWRSNEQF

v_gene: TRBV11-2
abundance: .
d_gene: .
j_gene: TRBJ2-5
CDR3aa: ASSSTQEGETQY

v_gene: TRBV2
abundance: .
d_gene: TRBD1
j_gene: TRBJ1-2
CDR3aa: ASRTGTDYGYT

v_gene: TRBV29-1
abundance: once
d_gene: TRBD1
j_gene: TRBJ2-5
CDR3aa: SVPKFRQGTAQY

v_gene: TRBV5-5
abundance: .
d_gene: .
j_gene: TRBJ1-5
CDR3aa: ASSLSGASNQPQH

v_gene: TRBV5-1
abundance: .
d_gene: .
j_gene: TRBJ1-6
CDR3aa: ASSWDDNSPLH

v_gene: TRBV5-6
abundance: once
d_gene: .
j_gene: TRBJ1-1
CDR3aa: ASSLEVRGEAF

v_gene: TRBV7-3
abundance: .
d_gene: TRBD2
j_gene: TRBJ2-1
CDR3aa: ASSFSGRIADEQF

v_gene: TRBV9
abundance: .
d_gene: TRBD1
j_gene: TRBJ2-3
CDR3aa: ASSVDRGRYGDTQY

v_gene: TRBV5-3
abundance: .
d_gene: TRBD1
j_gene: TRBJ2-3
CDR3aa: ARSLGRDRIPQDTQY

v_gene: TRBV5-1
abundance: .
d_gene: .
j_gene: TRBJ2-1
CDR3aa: ASSLVGLISYNEQF

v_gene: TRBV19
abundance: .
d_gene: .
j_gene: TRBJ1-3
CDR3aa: ASSTATSGNTIY

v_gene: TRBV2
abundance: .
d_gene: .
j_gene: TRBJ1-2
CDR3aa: ASRPGAGVYGYT

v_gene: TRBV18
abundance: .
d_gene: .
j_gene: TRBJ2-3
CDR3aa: ASSPVGSPTDTQY

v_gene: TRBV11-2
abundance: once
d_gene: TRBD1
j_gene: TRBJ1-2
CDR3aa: ASSRPDRGDYGYT

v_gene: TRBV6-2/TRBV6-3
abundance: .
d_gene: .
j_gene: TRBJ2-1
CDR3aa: ASSYLGASEIYNEQF

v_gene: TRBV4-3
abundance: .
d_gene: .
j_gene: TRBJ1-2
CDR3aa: ASSQVGREWLSLTHYGYT